This T cell receptor (beta chain) stems from a study of blood T cell repertoires in COVID-19. The overall study: From the United States, Italy and Spain came samples of acute and convalescent COVID-19.

In Seattle, patients joined the study during active infection and were tracked longitudinally. Sequencing used immunoSEQ multiplex PCR; TCRdb keeps in-frame clones, though not all of them. Here the sample spans roughly 350,000 clones, more than 75% being singletons. Losses at the gene ends were 5 bases for V and 5 bases for J; bases not matched to a gene: 4. The CDR3 runs 13 residues. The germline V gene encodes CDR1 GTSNPN and CDR2 SVGIG (reference sequence). The V call is TRBV30, the J call TRBJ1-5; 9 positions match TRBD1. Material: peripheral blood. The source of this sequence is a woman aged 50 to 65 with COVID-19, enrolled during active disease. The CDR3 nucleotides read TGTGCCTGGGAGGGACAGGGCGATCAGCCCCAGCATTTT. This encodes CAWEGQGDQPQHF.